These 22 T cell receptor beta chains were all obtained from the same sample, sequenced in a study of blood T cell repertoires in COVID-19. Only in-frame clones appear in the TCRdb table, and some are missing; sequencing was by immunoSEQ multiplex PCR. The data hold about 370,000 clones, with more than 85% observed a single time. Sequenced sample: PBMCs or T cells enriched from blood (not recorded which). Every receptor here comes from a woman aged 40 to 55 who had been exposed to COVID-19.

The chain uses TRBV5-1 and TRBJ2-7; 15 positions match TRBD2. The germline gives CDR1 SGHRS, CDR2 YFSETQ. Trimming cost V 4 bases and J 0 bases; bases outside gene matches: 8. The CDR3 is 18 amino acids. CDR3 residues: CASSLGLAGGPTSYEQYF. CDR3 coding DNA: TGCGCCAGCAGCCTCGGACTAGCGGGGGGGCCTACCTCCTACGAGCAGTACTTC.

The J gene is TRBJ1-2, the V gene TRBV7-2; D gene ambiguous. V was shortened by 5 bases and J by 0 bases, with 10 bases between the two germline ends. The CDR3 is made up of 14 amino acids. Germline lookup yields CDR1 SGHTA and CDR2 FQGNSA. CDR3 DNA: TGTGCCAGCAGCCAGGATGTGGCTAACTATGGCTACACCTTC. This translates into CASSQDVANYGYTF.

The chain uses TRBV5-6 and TRBJ2-1; 10 nucleotides agree with TRBD1. CDR3 size: 16 residues. After removal of 4 bases from V and 7 bases from J, the junction contained 11 bases not matched to a gene. Per the germline V gene, CDR1 is SGHDT and CDR2 is YYEEEE. CDR3 protein: CASSQYVGTGANEQFF. In nucleotides, the CDR3 is TGTGCCAGCAGCCAATATGTTGGGACAGGGGCGAATGAGCAGTTCTTC.

This chain connects TRBV18 to TRBJ1-4; D not certain. V lost 6 bases and J lost 5, with 10 bases in between. Germline CDR1 and CDR2: KGHSH and LQKENI. The CDR3 length is 13 residues. For the CDR3, the DNA is TGTGCCAGCTCGCAGTACAGCAATGAAAAACTGTTTTTT. Translated, it gives CASSQYSNEKLFF.

The chain links TRBV19 to TRBJ2-7; 9 bases are shared with TRBD1. V lost 5 bases to trimming and J lost 0 bases; unmatched junction nucleotides: 2. In germline, CDR1 is LNHDA, CDR2 SQIVND (reference sequence). The CDR3 is 14 residues long. CDR3 protein: CASSGTGSSYEQYF. In DNA, the CDR3 is TGTGCCAGTAGTGGGACAGGGAGCTCCTACGAGCAGTACTTC.

J is TRBJ2-3 and V is TRBV7-6; D perhaps matches TRBD1 (6 bases). This CDR3 has 17 amino acids. Trimming pared 2 bases from V and 4 bases from J, leaving 19 bases between. Germline CDR1 and CDR2: SGHVS and FNYEAQ. The CDR3: CASSLRSRGPGSDTQYF. In DNA, the CDR3 is TGTGCCAGCAGCTTACGATCCAGGGGACCGGGATCAGATACGCAGTATTTT. Full variable domain (remainder filled in from reference TRBV7-6 and TRBJ2-3): GAGVSQSPRYKVTKRGQDVALRCDPISGHVSLYWYRQALGQGPEFLTYFNYEAQQDKSGLPNDRFSAERPEGSISTLTIQRTEQRDSAMYRCASSLRSRGPGSDTQYFGPGTRLTVL.

The V gene is TRBV2, the J gene TRBJ2-4; TRBD2 matches at 7 bases. The CDR3 spans 15 residues. CDR1 and CDR2 from the germline V gene are SNHLY and FYNNEI. V lost 6 bases, J lost 4 bases, and 9 bases stayed unmatched. CDR3 sequence (DNA): TGTGCCAGCAGCGCCCCGGGACTACTTAAAAACATTCAGTACTTC. Translation gives CASSAPGLLKNIQYF. The complete variable domain, with remaining parts taken from reference TRBV2 and TRBJ2-4, reads EPEVTQTPSHQVTQMGQEVILRCVPISNHLYFYWYRQILGQKVEFLVSFYNNEISEKSEIFDDQFSVERPDGSNFTLKIRSTKLEDSAMYFCASSAPGLLKNIQYFGAGTRLSVL.

V gene TRBV5-1 combines with J gene TRBJ2-7; TRBD1 is a possible D gene (6 bases). The CDR3 consists of 15 residues. Trimming removed 0 bases at V and 2 bases at J, with 12 bases between. Germline V lookup: CDR1 SGHRS, CDR2 YFSETQ. The CDR3 region has the DNA TGCGCCAGCAGCTTGGTAACAGGGACCACCTACGAGCAGTACTTC. Residues: CASSLVTGTTYEQYF.

The chain is built from TRBV7-9 and TRBJ2-7; 7 bases match TRBD2. After removal of 3 bases from V and 5 bases from J, the junction contained 4 bases not matched to a gene. Germline loops: CDR1 SEHNR, CDR2 FQNEAQ (reference sequence). The CDR3 has 13 residues. The CDR3 protein is CASSLGGSNEQYF. As DNA, the CDR3 is TGTGCCAGCAGCTTGGGGGGGTCCAACGAGCAGTACTTC.

The rearrangement uses TRBV3-1 (or the pseudogene TRBV3-2) and TRBJ1-5, with D hard to call. The germline gives CDR1 LGHDT, CDR2 YNNKEL (reference sequence). This CDR3 has 14 residues. V was pared by 1 base and J by 2 bases, with 6 bases between. CDR3 protein: CASSQASGNQPQHF. The CDR3, as DNA: TGTGCCAGCAGCCAAGCGTCAGGCAATCAGCCCCAGCATTTT.

The rearrangement joins TRBV2 to TRBJ2-5; 9 bases are a match to TRBD1. V shed 7 bases, J shed 5 bases, and the junction held 11 bases outside the gene matches. This CDR3 is built from 15 residues. Per germline, CDR1 SNHLY and CDR2 FYNNEI. The CDR3 here is CASMGQGLLGETQYF. CDR3 sequence (DNA): TGTGCCAGCATGGGACAGGGTCTTTTGGGGGAGACCCAGTACTTC.

V is TRBV24-1 and J is TRBJ2-4; TRBD1 is a possible D gene (6 bases). The CDR3 totals 14 residues. From germline, CDR1 is KGHDR and CDR2 SFDVKD. The V end was cut by 1 base, the J end by 6 bases, with 9 bases between. The CDR3, as DNA: TGTGCCACCAGTGATTTCACAGGGACAAACATTCAGTACTTC. This gives the protein CATSDFTGTNIQYF.

CDR3 DNA sequence: TGTGCCAGCAGCTTAGAGAGGGGGAGCAGCTCTGGAAACACCATATATTTT. This codes for CASSLERGSSSGNTIYF. This sequence joins TRBV13 and TRBJ1-3, with a tentative D call TRBD1 (6 bases). This CDR3 comprises 17 residues. V lost 1 base to trimming and J lost 0 bases, with 13 bases between them. CDR1 and CDR2 (germline): PRHDT, FYEKMQ (reference sequence).

The V call is TRBV18, the J call TRBJ2-7, with 8 bases lining up with TRBD1. Looked up from germline, CDR1 is KGHSH and CDR2 is LQKENI. J was trimmed by 1 base and V by 6 bases; bases with no gene match: 11. This CDR3 has 16 amino acids. CDR3 sequence: CASSSLGTGGSYEQYF. The CDR3 DNA follows: TGTGCCAGCTCCTCCCTTGGGACAGGCGGATCCTACGAGCAGTACTTC. Full variable domain (remainder filled in from reference TRBV18 and TRBJ2-7): NAGVMQNPRHLVRRRGQEARLRCSPMKGHSHVYWYRQLPEEGLKFMVYLQKENIIDESGMPKERFSAEFPKEGPSILRIQQVVRGDSAAYFCASSSLGTGGSYEQYFGPGTRLTVT.

This chain joins TRBV10-3 and TRBJ1-5; D not certain. Germline CDR1 and CDR2: ENHRY and SYGVKD. Trimming took off 3 bases at V and 6 bases at J, with 6 bases between the two ends. The CDR3 is 12 amino acids. The CDR3 spells CAISEGSQPQHF. The CDR3 DNA is TGTGCCATCAGTGAAGGGAGTCAGCCCCAGCATTTT.

The chain couples TRBV7-2 to TRBJ1-1, with unresolved D. V gave up 4 bases and J gave up 1 base, with 7 bases separating them. The V gene's germline CDR1 is SGHTA and CDR2 FQGNSA. This CDR3 contains 13 residues. The CDR3, as DNA: TGTGCCAGCAGCTCGGAGTGGAACACTGAAGCTTTCTTT. Its protein product is CASSSEWNTEAFF.

This rearrangement joins TRBV7-2 to TRBJ1-1; D call uncertain. This CDR3 has 13 amino acids. Trimming took off 2 bases at V and 4 bases at J, with 8 bases between the two ends. Per germline, CDR1 SGHTA and CDR2 FQGNSA. The CDR3 DNA reads as TGTGCCAGCAGCTTATCGGTAACCACTGAAGCTTTCTTT. It is translated as CASSLSVTTEAFF.

V and J are TRBV27 and TRBJ2-1, with TRBD2 identical over 13 bases. CDR3 size: 16 residues. The trim removed 4 bases at V and 8 bases at J, leaving 8 bases unmatched. The germline V gene has CDR1 MNHEY and CDR2 SMNVEV (reference sequence). The CDR3 region is CASSSQGLAGWHEQFF. In DNA, the CDR3 is TGTGCCAGCAGTTCGCAGGGACTAGCGGGATGGCATGAGCAGTTCTTC.

This chain links TRBV5-4 with TRBJ2-1; 13 bases align to TRBD2. Germline V gene data show CDR1 as SGHNT and CDR2 as YYREEE (reference sequence). Trimming took 0 bases from V and 8 from J; bases not matched to a gene: 5. The CDR3 has 16 residues. The CDR3 loop reads CASSLGGTSGIYEQFF. CDR3 nucleotide sequence: TGTGCCAGCAGCTTGGGGGGGACTAGCGGGATCTATGAGCAGTTCTTC.

The chain's CDR3 is CASSPPGDPLRYGYTF. CDR3 coding DNA: TGTGCCAGCAGCCCTCCGGGGGACCCGCTACGCTATGGCTACACCTTC. The chain combines TRBV7-6 with TRBJ1-2; TRBD1 might be the D (5 bases). The length of the CDR3 is 16 residues. Germline V gene data show CDR1 as SGHVS and CDR2 as FNYEAQ. Trimming pared 5 bases from V and 4 bases from J, leaving 20 bases between.

V is TRBV6-2 or TRBV6-3 and J is TRBJ2-3; 9 bases are a match to TRBD2. CDR3 length: 16 amino acids. J lost 6 bases, V lost 2 bases, and 9 bases had no gene match. Germline V lookup: CDR1 MNHEY, CDR2 SVGEGT. The CDR3 DNA reads as TGTGCCAGCAGTTACGGACTAGCGTGGGGCTCGGATACGCAGTATTTT. It yields the protein CASSYGLAWGSDTQYF.

This chain links TRBV4-3 with TRBJ1-2; 7 nucleotides align to TRBD1. This CDR3 spans 15 amino acids. Germline assignment: CDR1 LGHNA and CDR2 YSLEER. Germline trimming cut 0 bases from V and 3 bases from J; bases unmatched to any gene: 4. CDR3 sequence reads: CASSQDQGVYYGYTF. The CDR3 nucleotides are TGCGCCAGCAGCCAAGATCAGGGGGTCTACTATGGCTACACCTTC.